This TCR beta chain was sequenced in a study of regulatory T cells in long-lasting Graves disease. The time point here: newly diagnosed GD, antithyroid drugs for less than 3 months. RNA isolated from PBMCs was used to make the TCR library. As collected, the peripheral blood samples measured roughly 8.6 milliliters each and went into EDTA tubes. This clonotype was found a few times. The target antigen is unknown. The germline CDR1 and CDR2 sequences are ENHRY and SYGVKD. Deletions cut 0 bases from V and 5 bases from J, with 19 bases between. The CDR3 is made up of 17 amino acids. The authors built TCR beta libraries using iRepertoire HTBI primers and Arm-PCR of CDR3 regions. One entry per CDR3 protein results from TCRdb running MiXCR on the multiplex PCR reads. The sample gives around 470,000 distinct CDR3 sequences, about 15% of which show up once; 17% is in the top ten. General study results and limits: TRBV28, TRBJ1-2 and TRBJ2-5 emerged as the favored segments in persistent disease. Compared with new cases, persistent Graves' patients showed reduced TCR diversity.

These data also formed part of another study, on T cells in Graves' hyperthyroidism and ophthalmopathy. Per that study: Uncontrolled infection, other autoimmune disease, pregnancy or lactation excluded patients.

This TCR came from a woman aged 50 to 60 with Graves disease. The sequencing used peripheral blood mononuclear cells (PBMCs), collected at new diagnosis, from a patient treated with antithyroid drugs. This chain joins TRBV10-3 and TRBJ1-1; tentative D call: TRBD1 (5 bases). The DNA of the CDR3 is TGTGCCATCAGTGAGTCTCAGGGCCAACCGAAGAGGACTGAAGCTTTCTTT. Translated: CAISESQGQPKRTEAFF.